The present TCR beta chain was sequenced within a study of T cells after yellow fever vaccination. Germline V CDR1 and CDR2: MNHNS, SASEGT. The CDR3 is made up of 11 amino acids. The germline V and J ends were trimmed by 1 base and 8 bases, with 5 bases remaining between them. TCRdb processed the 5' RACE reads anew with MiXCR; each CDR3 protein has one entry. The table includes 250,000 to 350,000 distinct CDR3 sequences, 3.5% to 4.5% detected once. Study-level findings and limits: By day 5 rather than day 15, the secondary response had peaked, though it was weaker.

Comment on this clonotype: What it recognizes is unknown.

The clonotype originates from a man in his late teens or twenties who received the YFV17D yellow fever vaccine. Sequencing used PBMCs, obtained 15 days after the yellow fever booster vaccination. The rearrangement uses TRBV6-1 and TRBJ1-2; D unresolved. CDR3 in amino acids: CASSEVLGYTF. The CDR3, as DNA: TGTGCCAGCAGTGAAGTCCTGGGCTACACCTTC.